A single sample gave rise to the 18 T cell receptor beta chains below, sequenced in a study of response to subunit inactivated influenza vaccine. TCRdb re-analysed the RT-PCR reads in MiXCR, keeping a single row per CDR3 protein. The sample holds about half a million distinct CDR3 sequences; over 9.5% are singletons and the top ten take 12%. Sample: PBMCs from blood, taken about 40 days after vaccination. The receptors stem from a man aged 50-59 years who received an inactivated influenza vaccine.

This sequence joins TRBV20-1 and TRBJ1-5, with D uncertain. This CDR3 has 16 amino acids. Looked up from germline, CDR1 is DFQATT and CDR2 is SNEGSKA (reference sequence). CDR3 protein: CCARDLRHDSNQPQHF. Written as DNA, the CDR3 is TGCTGCGCTAGAGATCTTCGCCACGATAGCAATCAGCCCCAGCATTTT.

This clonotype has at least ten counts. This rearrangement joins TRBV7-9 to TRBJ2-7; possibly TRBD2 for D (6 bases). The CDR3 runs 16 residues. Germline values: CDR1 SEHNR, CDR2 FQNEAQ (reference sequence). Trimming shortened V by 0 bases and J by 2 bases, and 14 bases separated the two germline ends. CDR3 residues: CASSLASGQKAYEQYF. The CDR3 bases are TGTGCCAGCAGCTTAGCGAGCGGGCAAAAGGCCTACGAGCAGTACTTC.

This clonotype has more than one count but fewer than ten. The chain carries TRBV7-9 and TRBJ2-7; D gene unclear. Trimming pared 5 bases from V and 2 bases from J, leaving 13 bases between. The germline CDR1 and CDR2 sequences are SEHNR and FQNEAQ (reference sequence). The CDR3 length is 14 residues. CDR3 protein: CASSPPPDTYEQYF. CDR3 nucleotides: TGTGCCAGCAGCCCCCCCCCCGATACCTACGAGCAGTACTTC.

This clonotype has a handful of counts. The CDR3 protein is CASSPPGTPDYNEQFF. In DNA, the CDR3 is TGCGCCAGCAGCCCCCCCGGGACACCAGACTACAATGAGCAGTTCTTC. V and J are TRBV5-1 and TRBJ2-1, with a possible D match to TRBD1 (6 bases). Germline V gene lookup returns CDR1 SGHRS and CDR2 YFSETQ. The V end was cut by 4 bases, the J end by 3 bases, with 17 bases between. This CDR3 is built from 16 residues.

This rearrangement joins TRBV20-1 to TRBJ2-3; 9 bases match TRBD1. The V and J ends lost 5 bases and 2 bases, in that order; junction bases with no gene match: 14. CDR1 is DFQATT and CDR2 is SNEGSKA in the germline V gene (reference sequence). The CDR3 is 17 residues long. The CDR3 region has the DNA TGCAGTGCTTACACAGGGGGCGCATCTTTGTACACAGATACGCAGTATTTT. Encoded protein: CSAYTGGASLYTDTQYF.

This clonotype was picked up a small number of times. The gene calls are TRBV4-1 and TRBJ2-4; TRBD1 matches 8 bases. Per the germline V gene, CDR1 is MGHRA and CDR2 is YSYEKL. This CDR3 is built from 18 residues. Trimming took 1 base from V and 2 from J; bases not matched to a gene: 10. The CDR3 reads CASSQGGAGGQSKNIQYF. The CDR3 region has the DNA TGCGCCAGCAGCCAAGGGGGGGCAGGGGGCCAGTCCAAAAACATTCAGTACTTC.

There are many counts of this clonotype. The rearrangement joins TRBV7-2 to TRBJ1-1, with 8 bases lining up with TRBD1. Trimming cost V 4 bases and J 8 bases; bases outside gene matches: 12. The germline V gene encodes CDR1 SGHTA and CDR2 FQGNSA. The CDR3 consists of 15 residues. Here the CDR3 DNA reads TGTGCCAGCAGCTCGCCCGGACAGGGTAATCCAGAAGCTTTCTTT. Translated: CASSSPGQGNPEAFF. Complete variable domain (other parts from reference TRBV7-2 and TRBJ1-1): GAGVSQSPSNKVTEKGKDVELRCDPISGHTALYWYRQSLGQGLEFLIYFQGNSAPDKSGLPSDRFSAERTGGSVSTLTIQRTQQEDSAVYLCASSSPGQGNPEAFFGQGTRLTVV.

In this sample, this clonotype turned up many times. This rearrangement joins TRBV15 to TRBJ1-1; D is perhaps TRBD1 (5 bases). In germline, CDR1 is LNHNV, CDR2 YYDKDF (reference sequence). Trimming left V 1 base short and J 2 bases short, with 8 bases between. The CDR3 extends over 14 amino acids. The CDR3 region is CATSRVGDNTEAFF. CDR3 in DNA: TGTGCCACCAGCAGAGTGGGGGACAACACTGAAGCTTTCTTT.

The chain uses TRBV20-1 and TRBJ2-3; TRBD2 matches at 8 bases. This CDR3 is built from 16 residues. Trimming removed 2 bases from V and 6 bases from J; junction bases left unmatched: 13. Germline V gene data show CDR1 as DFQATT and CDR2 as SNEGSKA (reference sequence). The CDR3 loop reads CSARKFQRGPGDTQYF. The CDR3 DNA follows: TGCAGTGCTAGAAAGTTCCAGCGGGGGCCCGGGGATACGCAGTATTTT.

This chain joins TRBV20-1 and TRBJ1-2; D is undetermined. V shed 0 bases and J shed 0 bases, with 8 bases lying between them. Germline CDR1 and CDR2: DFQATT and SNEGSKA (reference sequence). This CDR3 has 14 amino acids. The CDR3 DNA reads TGCAGTGCTAGAGAAGGGCTAACTAACTATGGCTACACCTTC. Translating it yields CSAREGLTNYGYTF.

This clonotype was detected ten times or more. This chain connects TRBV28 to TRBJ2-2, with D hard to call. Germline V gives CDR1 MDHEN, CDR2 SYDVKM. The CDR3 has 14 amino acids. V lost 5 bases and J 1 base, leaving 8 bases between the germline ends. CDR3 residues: CASSPYRNTGELFF. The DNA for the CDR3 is TGTGCCAGCAGTCCATACAGGAACACCGGGGAGCTGTTTTTT.

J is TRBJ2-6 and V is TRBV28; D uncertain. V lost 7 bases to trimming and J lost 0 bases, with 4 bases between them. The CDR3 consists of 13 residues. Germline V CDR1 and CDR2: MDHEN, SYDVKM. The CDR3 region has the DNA TGTGCCAGCACCCTCTCTGGGGCCAACGTCCTGACTTTC. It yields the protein CASTLSGANVLTF.

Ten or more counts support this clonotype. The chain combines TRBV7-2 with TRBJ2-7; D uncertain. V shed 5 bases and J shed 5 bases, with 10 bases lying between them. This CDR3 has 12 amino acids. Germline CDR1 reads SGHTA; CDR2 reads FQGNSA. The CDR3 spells CASSHPGNEQYF. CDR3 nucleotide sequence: TGTGCCAGCAGCCACCCTGGGAACGAGCAGTACTTC.

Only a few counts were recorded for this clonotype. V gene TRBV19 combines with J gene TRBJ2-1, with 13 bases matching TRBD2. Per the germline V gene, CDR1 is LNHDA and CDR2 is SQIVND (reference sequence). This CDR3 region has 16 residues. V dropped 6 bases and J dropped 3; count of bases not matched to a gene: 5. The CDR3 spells CASSRTSGRLYNEQFF. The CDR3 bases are TGTGCCAGTAGCCGGACTAGCGGGAGACTCTACAATGAGCAGTTCTTC.

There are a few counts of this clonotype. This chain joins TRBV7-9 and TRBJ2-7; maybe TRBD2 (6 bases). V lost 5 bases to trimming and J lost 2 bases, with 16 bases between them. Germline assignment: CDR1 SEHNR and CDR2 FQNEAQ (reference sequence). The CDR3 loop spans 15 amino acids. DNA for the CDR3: TGTGCCAGCAGCCACCTAGCGAGAGCGACCTACGAGCAGTACTTC. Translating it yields CASSHLARATYEQYF.

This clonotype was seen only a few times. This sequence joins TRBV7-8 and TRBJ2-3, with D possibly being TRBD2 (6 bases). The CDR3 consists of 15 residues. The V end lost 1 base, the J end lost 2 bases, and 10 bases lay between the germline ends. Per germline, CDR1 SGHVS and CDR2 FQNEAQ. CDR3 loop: CASSLDGGDTDTQYF. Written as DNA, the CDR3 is TGTGCCAGCAGCTTAGACGGCGGGGACACAGATACGCAGTATTTT.

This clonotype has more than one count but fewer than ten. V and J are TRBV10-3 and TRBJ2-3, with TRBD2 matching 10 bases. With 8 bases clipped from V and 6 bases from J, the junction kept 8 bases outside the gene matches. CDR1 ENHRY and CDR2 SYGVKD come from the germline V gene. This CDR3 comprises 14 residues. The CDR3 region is CAIQRLAGADTQYF. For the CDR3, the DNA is TGTGCCATCCAGAGGCTAGCGGGAGCCGATACGCAGTATTTT.

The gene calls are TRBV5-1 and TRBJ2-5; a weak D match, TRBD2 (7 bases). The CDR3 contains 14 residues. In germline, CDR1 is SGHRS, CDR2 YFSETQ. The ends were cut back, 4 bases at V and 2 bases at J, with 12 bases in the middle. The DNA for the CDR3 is TGCGCCAGCAGCGTTGGGGGGGCACAAGAGACCCAGTACTTC. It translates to CASSVGGAQETQYF.